The 13 T cell receptor beta chains below all came from one sample that was sequenced in a study of blood T cell repertoires in COVID-19. Using immunoSEQ multiplex PCR, the repertoire was profiled, and TCRdb retains in-frame clones only, with some absent. The table includes about 350,000 clones, roughly 90% detected once. Material: PBMCs or T cells enriched from blood (not recorded which). Receptors were obtained from a woman in her thirties who had been exposed to COVID-19.

V usage is TRBV27 and J usage is TRBJ2-6; D possibly corresponds to TRBD1 (6 bases). The germline CDR1 and CDR2 sequences are MNHEY and SMNVEV (reference sequence). The CDR3 length is 18 residues. The V end was cut by 6 bases, the J end by 2 bases, with 20 bases between. The CDR3 here is CASRRPGHLLTGANVLTF. The CDR3 DNA follows: TGTGCCAGCAGACGCCCGGGACACCTTCTCACTGGGGCCAACGTCCTGACTTTC.

The chain couples TRBV5-1 to TRBJ2-7, with 7 nucleotides matching TRBD1. Per germline, CDR1 SGHRS and CDR2 YFSETQ. The CDR3 totals 14 residues. V lost 3 bases, J lost 10 bases, and 13 bases stayed unmatched. Here the CDR3 reads CASSSSLTTGDQYF. CDR3 bases: TGCGCCAGCAGCTCAAGTCTCACCACAGGGGACCAGTACTTC.

This chain joins TRBV7-9 and TRBJ2-3; D possibly corresponds to TRBD2 (6 bases). Trimming removed 5 bases at V and 4 bases at J, with 19 bases between. CDR3 length: 16 residues. Germline CDR1 and CDR2: SEHNR and FQNEAQ (reference sequence). Here the CDR3 DNA reads TGTGCCAGCAGCCAACTACTGGGCGGGAACTCAGATACGCAGTATTTT. Protein product: CASSQLLGGNSDTQYF.

This rearrangement joins TRBV29-1 to TRBJ2-1; D remains ambiguous. CDR1 and CDR2 from the germline V gene are SQVTM and ANQGSEA. Trimming took off 3 bases at V and 4 bases at J, with 16 bases between the two ends. There are 15 residues in the CDR3. The CDR3 protein is CSVERLVSRYNEQFF. In DNA form, the CDR3 reads TGCAGCGTTGAGAGGTTGGTATCACGGTACAATGAGCAGTTCTTC.

The genes are TRBV18 and TRBJ2-7, with a weak D call TRBD1 (6 bases). The CDR3 contains 15 residues. CDR1 KGHSH and CDR2 LQKENI come from the germline V gene. V was shortened by 3 bases and J by 0 bases, with 12 bases between the two germline ends. CDR3 DNA sequence: TGTGCCAGCTCACCGCTCGCGGACAGCTCCTACGAGCAGTACTTC. This codes for CASSPLADSSYEQYF.

For the CDR3, the DNA is TGTGCCAGCAGTGGAGGGGTCGAGCAGTACTTC. Translating it yields CASSGGVEQYF. The J gene is TRBJ2-7, the V gene TRBV27; tentatively, D is TRBD2 (6 bases). There are 11 residues in the CDR3. Trimming shortened V by 5 bases and J by 6 bases, and 8 bases separated the two germline ends. Germline V gene sequence: CDR1 MNHEY, CDR2 SMNVEV (reference sequence).

V is TRBV24-1 and J is TRBJ2-7; no clear D. CDR1 and CDR2 from the germline V gene are KGHDR and SFDVKD. The CDR3 runs to 15 residues. The V and J ends lost 9 bases and 3 bases respectively, with 20 bases between them. The chain's CDR3 is CATDFQPASNYEQYF. The CDR3 DNA is TGTGCCACCGACTTCCAGCCGGCCAGTAACTACGAGCAGTACTTC.

This clone was recorded a few times. The chain uses TRBV20-1 and TRBJ2-7; D is unresolved. Trimming removed 0 bases at V and 7 bases at J, with 7 bases between. This CDR3 is built from 11 residues. Germline V gives CDR1 DFQATT, CDR2 SNEGSKA (reference sequence). CDR3 residues: CSARDQWEQYF. CDR3 in DNA: TGCAGTGCTAGAGATCAGTGGGAGCAGTACTTC.

There are a few counts of this clone. J is TRBJ2-5 and V is TRBV3-1 (or the pseudogene TRBV3-2), with 7 bases lining up with TRBD1. The trim removed 2 bases at V and 2 bases at J, leaving 23 bases unmatched. Germline V gene lookup returns CDR1 LGHDT and CDR2 YNNKEL (reference sequence). CDR3 length: 21 residues. The CDR3 here is CASSQLIQGSTVSTLQETQYF. The CDR3 nucleotides are TGTGCCAGCAGCCAACTAATACAGGGGTCTACGGTATCAACTTTGCAAGAGACCCAGTACTTC.

This clone was seen a handful of times. The V call is TRBV27, the J call TRBJ2-2, with TRBD1 matching 9 bases. CDR3 length: 15 residues. Germline values: CDR1 MNHEY, CDR2 SMNVEV (reference sequence). V trimming: 2 bases; J trimming: 7 bases; junction bases outside the gene matches: 5. The DNA of the CDR3 is TGTGCCAGCAGTTTACAGGGACAGGGCATCGGGGAGCTGTTTTTT. It encodes CASSLQGQGIGELFF.

V is TRBV12-3 or TRBV12-4 and J is TRBJ2-5; D remains unclear. Deletions cut 4 bases from V and 5 bases from J, with 8 bases between. This CDR3 is built from 12 residues. CDR3 in DNA: TGTGCCAGCAGTTCCCAGGTGGAGACCCAGTACTTC. Its translation: CASSSQVETQYF.

V gene TRBV3-1 (or the pseudogene TRBV3-2) combines with J gene TRBJ2-1; 9 bases match TRBD2. The CDR3 extends over 15 amino acids. The ends lost 4 bases at V and 4 bases at J; junction bases unmatched: 5. The germline CDR1 and CDR2 sequences are LGHDT and YNNKEL (reference sequence). CDR3 bases: TGTGCCAGCAGCCCAGTGACTAGCGGATACAATGAGCAGTTCTTC. It is translated as CASSPVTSGYNEQFF.

The chain is built from TRBV27 and TRBJ2-5; a possible D gene is TRBD2 (5 bases). CDR1 and CDR2 (germline): MNHEY, SMNVEV (reference sequence). Trimming left V 2 bases short and J 5 bases short, with 15 bases between. CDR3 length: 15 residues. The CDR3 is CASSLARGAFETQYF. CDR3 DNA: TGTGCCAGCAGTTTAGCTCGGGGTGCTTTCGAGACCCAGTACTTC.